The 13 T cell receptor beta chains below come from one sample, sequenced in a study of blood T cell repertoires in COVID-19. Assay used: immunoSEQ multiplex PCR; TCRdb lists only in-frame clones, some missing. The sample lists some 240,000 clones; 81% were seen once. The sample comprised peripheral blood. These receptors all come from a woman aged 80 or over with COVID-19, enrolled during active disease.

This chain joins TRBV12-3 or TRBV12-4 and TRBJ1-2, with D maybe TRBD1 (5 bases). The CDR3 length is 12 residues. The germline V and J ends were trimmed by 3 bases and 7 bases, with 9 bases remaining between them. This CDR3 reads CASSFGRGGYTF. The CDR3 region has the DNA TGTGCCAGCAGTTTCGGAAGGGGTGGCTACACCTTC.

V and J are TRBV4-1 and TRBJ1-6; D may be TRBD1 (6 bases). CDR3 size: 15 residues. Germline V CDR1 and CDR2: MGHRA, YSYEKL. Trimming shortened V by 5 bases and J by 9 bases, and 17 bases separated the two germline ends. The CDR3 protein is CASSSPSGAVSPLHF. The CDR3 DNA follows: TGCGCCAGCAGCTCCCCCTCAGGGGCTGTTTCACCCCTCCACTTT.

V gene TRBV30 combines with J gene TRBJ1-4; 9 positions match TRBD1. The junction had 3 bases not matched to a gene; V was cut back by 3 bases and J by 10 bases. The germline CDR1 and CDR2 sequences are GTSNPN and SVGIG (reference sequence). This CDR3 spans 12 amino acids. The CDR3 is CAWSGTGSKLFF. CDR3 in DNA: TGTGCCTGGAGCGGGACAGGGTCAAAACTGTTTTTT. The complete variable domain, with remaining parts taken from reference TRBV30 and TRBJ1-4, reads SQTIHQWPATLVQPVGSPLSLECTVEGTSNPNLYWYRQAAGRGLQLLFYSVGIGQISSEVPQNLSASRPQDRQFILSSKKLLLSDSGFYLCAWSGTGSKLFFGSGTQLSVL.

This clone came up a few times. The rearrangement uses TRBV7-9 and TRBJ1-2, with D perhaps matching TRBD1 (5 bases). The CDR3 has 14 residues. CDR1 SEHNR and CDR2 FQNEAQ come from the germline V gene (reference sequence). Trimming removed 6 bases at V and 8 bases at J, with 19 bases between. DNA for the CDR3: TGTGCCAGCAGTCGAGAACAGGCTCTTCGGGGCTACACCTTC. This encodes CASSREQALRGYTF.

The chain joins TRBV6-4 to TRBJ1-5, with D maybe TRBD1 (5 bases). Per the germline V gene, CDR1 is MRHNA and CDR2 is SNTAGT. The CDR3 has 16 amino acids. With 5 bases removed from V and 0 bases from J, the gap between germline ends came to 14 bases. CDR3 nucleotide sequence: TGTGCCAGCAGTCTCGGACGGGACTATAGCAATCAGCCCCAGCATTTT. Its protein is CASSLGRDYSNQPQHF.

About this clone: Other DNA variants within this sample encode the same CDR3. The rearrangement links TRBV2 to TRBJ1-1; possible D gene TRBD1, 5 bases. Between the trimmed V and J ends, which lost 4 bases and 5 bases, there was a span of 11 bases. CDR1 is SNHLY, CDR2 FYNNEI, per germline. The CDR3 totals 13 residues. The CDR3 bases are TGTGCCAGCAGTGGGGGCTCTGGGACTGAAGCTTTCTTT. It codes for CASSGGSGTEAFF.

The rearrangement joins TRBV30 to TRBJ1-1; D is uncertain. V lost 1 base, J lost 6 bases, and 12 bases lay in between. The CDR3 is made up of 13 amino acids. Germline CDR1 and CDR2: GTSNPN and SVGIG (reference sequence). The CDR3 DNA follows: TGTGCCTGGAGTGGGCAGGCAGGCTCTGAAGCTTTCTTT. Translated, it gives CAWSGQAGSEAFF. The full variable domain, rest sourced from reference TRBV30 and TRBJ1-1, is SQTIHQWPATLVQPVGSPLSLECTVEGTSNPNLYWYRQAAGRGLQLLFYSVGIGQISSEVPQNLSASRPQDRQFILSSKKLLLSDSGFYLCAWSGQAGSEAFFGQGTRLTVV.

This clone occurred once. This chain connects TRBV10-1 to TRBJ2-5, with a possible D match to TRBD2 (6 bases). The CDR3 sequence is 13 residues long. The germline CDR1 and CDR2 sequences are WNHNN and SYGVQD (reference sequence). The ends were cut back, 0 bases at V and 9 bases at J, with 11 bases in the middle. In DNA form, the CDR3 reads TGCGCCAGCAGTGAGTCGGCGTCTAGCGCCCAGTACTTC. The encoded protein is CASSESASSAQYF.

DNA for the CDR3: TGTGCCAGCAGGCCGGGACAGTCCCAGGGGAGTCAGCCCCAGCATTTT. Translation gives CASRPGQSQGSQPQHF. This chain joins TRBV27 and TRBJ1-5, with 7 positions matching TRBD1. Trimming cost V 6 bases and J 6 bases; bases outside gene matches: 14. The CDR3 is made up of 16 amino acids. Germline V gene data show CDR1 as MNHEY and CDR2 as SMNVEV (reference sequence).

V and J are TRBV7-2 and TRBJ2-5, with D possibly TRBD1 on 6 matching bases. The germline gives CDR1 SGHTA, CDR2 FQGNSA. This CDR3 is 13 amino acids long. V lost 3 bases, J lost 5 bases, and 10 bases lay in between. The CDR3 DNA is TGTGCCAGCAGCTTGTTGAGGGGGGAGACCCAGTACTTC. Its protein product is CASSLLRGETQYF.

This clone was observed once. The chain has TRBV7-3 and TRBJ1-1; TRBD1 matches at 7 bases. Looked up from germline, CDR1 is SGHTA and CDR2 is FQGTGA. This CDR3 is built from 15 residues. V lost 5 bases, J lost 0 bases, and 6 bases stayed unmatched. The CDR3 DNA follows: TGTGCCAGCAGCCCGACGACAGGGTTGAACACTGAAGCTTTCTTT. Protein: CASSPTTGLNTEAFF.

This clone was counted a few times. The chain has TRBV11-2 and TRBJ2-7; TRBD2 is a possible D gene (6 bases). The ends were cut back, 7 bases at V and 0 bases at J, with 13 bases in the middle. The germline V gene has CDR1 SGHAT and CDR2 FQNNGV. The CDR3 has 14 residues. The CDR3 DNA reads TGTGCCAGCACCATAGGGAGGAGCTCCTACGAGCAGTACTTC. It codes for CASTIGRSSYEQYF.

The CDR3 here is CASRDTLGTEAFF. CDR3 bases: TGTGCCAGCCGGGACACCTTGGGCACTGAAGCTTTCTTT. V gene TRBV6-4 combines with J gene TRBJ1-1, with D perhaps TRBD1 (6 bases). The CDR3 loop spans 13 amino acids. V lost 8 bases to trimming and J lost 4 bases, with 14 bases between them. Germline lookup yields CDR1 MRHNA and CDR2 SNTAGT.